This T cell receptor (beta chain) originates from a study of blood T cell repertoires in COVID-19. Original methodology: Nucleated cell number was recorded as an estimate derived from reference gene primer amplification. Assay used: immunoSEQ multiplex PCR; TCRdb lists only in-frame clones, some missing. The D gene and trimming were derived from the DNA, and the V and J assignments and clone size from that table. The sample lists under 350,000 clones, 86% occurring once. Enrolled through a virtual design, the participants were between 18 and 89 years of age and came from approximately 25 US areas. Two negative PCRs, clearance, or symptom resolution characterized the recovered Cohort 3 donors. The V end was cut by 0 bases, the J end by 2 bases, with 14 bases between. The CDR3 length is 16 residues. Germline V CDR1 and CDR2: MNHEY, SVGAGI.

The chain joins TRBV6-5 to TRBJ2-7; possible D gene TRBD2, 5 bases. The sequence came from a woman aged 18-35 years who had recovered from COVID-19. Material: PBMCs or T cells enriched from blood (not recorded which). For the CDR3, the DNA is TGTGCCAGCAGTTACTCGATGGCTAGCACCCCCTACGAGCAGTACTTC. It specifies CASSYSMASTPYEQYF.